This T cell receptor (beta chain) originates from a study of cytomegalovirus exposure and HLA in healthy donors. Study-wide results and limits: In a later analysis, common viral pathogens appeared linked to several of the most significant clusters. The classifier reportedly diagnosed cytomegalovirus status with high sensitivity and specificity. Differences between HLA loci emerged in a later analysis of TCR association rates, with DRB1 most and HLA-C fewest. Indistinguishability led to the exclusion of some V segments, TRBV6-2 and TRBV6-3 included.

About this clone: The target antigen is unknown.

The ends lost 4 bases at V and 2 bases at J; junction bases unmatched: 6. Looked up from germline, CDR1 is SGHAT and CDR2 is FQNNGV. The CDR3 is 16 amino acids. The PCR ran on 60 Vbeta and 13 Jbeta primers. TCRdb's table, derived via immunoSEQ multiplex PCR, lists solely in-frame clones and lacks some. The sample has 100,000 or so clones, about 70% seen once. The chain has TRBV11-2 and TRBJ1-3; 9 bases align to TRBD1. This TCR came from a woman in her forties in good health and CMV-seronegative. The specimen sequenced was PBMCs. Written as DNA, the CDR3 is TGTGCCAGCAGCTCGCTACAGGGGGCCCCTGGAAACACCATATATTTT. Amino acids: CASSSLQGAPGNTIYF.